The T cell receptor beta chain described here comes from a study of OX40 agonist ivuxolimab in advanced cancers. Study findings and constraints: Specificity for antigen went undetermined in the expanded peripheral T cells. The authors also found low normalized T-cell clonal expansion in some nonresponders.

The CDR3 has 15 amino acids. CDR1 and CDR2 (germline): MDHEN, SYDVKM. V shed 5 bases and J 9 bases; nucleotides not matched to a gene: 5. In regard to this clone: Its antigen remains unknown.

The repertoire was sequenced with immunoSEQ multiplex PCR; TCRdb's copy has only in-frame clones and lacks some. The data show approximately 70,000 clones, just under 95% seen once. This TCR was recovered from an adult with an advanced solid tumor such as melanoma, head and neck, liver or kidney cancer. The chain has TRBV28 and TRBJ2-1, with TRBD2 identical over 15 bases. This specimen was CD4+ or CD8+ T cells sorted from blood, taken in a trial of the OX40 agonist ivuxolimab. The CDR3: CASSALGLAGGEQFF. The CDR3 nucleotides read TGTGCCAGCAGTGCTCTGGGACTAGCGGGAGGTGAGCAGTTCTTC.